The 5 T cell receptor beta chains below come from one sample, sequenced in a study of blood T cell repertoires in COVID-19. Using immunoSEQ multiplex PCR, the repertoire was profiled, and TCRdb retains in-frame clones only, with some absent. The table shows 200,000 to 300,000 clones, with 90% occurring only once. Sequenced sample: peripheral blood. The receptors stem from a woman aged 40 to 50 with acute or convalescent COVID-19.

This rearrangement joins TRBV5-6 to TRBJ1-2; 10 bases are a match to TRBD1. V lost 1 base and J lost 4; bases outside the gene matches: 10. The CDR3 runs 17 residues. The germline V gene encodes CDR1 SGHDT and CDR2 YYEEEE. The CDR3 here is CASSLPGQGRSGYGYTF. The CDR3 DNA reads TGTGCCAGCAGCTTGCCGGGACAGGGGCGCTCAGGCTATGGCTACACCTTC.

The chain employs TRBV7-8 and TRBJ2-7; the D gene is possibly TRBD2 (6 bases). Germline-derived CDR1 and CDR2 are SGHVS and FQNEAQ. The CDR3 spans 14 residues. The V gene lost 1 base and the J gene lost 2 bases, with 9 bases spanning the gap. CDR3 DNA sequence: TGTGCCAGCAGCTTAGGGGGGGTAACCTACGAGCAGTACGTC. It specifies CASSLGGVTYEQYV.

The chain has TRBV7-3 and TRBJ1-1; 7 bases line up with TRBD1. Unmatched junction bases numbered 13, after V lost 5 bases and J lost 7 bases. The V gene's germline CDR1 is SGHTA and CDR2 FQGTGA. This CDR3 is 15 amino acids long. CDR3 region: CASSPGPRRDSEAFF. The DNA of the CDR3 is TGTGCCAGCAGCCCCGGACCTCGCCGGGACAGTGAAGCTTTCTTT. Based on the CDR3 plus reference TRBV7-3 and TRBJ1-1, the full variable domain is GAGVSQTPSNKVTEKGKYVELRCDPISGHTALYWYRQSLGQGPEFLIYFQGTGAADDSGLPNDRFFAVRPEGSVSTLKIQRTERGDSAVYLCASSPGPRRDSEAFFGQGTRLTVV.

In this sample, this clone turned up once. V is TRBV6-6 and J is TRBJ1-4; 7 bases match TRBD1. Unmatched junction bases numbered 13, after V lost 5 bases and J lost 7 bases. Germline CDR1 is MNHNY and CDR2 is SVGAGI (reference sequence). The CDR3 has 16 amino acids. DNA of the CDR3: TGTGCCAGCAGTCCGGCAGGGGGTTTGAGCGGTGAAAAACTGTTTTTT. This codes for CASSPAGGLSGEKLFF.

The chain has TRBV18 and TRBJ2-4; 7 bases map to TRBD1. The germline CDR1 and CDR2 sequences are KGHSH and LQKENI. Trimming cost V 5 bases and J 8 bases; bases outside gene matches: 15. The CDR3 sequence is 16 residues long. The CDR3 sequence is CASSMRETGLGDIQYF. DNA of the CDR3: TGTGCCAGCTCAATGCGTGAGACAGGGCTCGGGGACATTCAGTACTTC.